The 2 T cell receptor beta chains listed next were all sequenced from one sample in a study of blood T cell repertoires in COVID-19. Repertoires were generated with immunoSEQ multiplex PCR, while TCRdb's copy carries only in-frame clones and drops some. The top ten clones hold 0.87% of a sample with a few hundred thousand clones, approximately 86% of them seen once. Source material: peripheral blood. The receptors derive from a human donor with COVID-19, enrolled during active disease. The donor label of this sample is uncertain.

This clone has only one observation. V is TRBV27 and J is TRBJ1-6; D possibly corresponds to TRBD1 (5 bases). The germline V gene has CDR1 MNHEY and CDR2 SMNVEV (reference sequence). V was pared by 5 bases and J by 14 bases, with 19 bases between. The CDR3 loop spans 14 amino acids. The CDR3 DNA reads TGTGCCAGCAGTCATCCCCCGGGAGAGGGGTCCCTCCACTTT. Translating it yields CASSHPPGEGSLHF.

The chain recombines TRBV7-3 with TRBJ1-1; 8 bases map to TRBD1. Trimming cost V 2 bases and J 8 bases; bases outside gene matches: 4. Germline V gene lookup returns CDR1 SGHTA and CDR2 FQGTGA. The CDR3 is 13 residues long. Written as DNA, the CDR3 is TGTGCCAGCAGCTTAGTTTCAGGGGGCGAAGCTTTCTTT. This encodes CASSLVSGGEAFF.